These T cell receptor beta chains were read from a single sample in a study of shared T cell receptors in the human thymus. Measured with immunoSEQ multiplex PCR; TCRdb has only the in-frame clones, and not every one. This sample has hundreds of thousands of clones; roughly 85% occur once, and the top ten carry around 0.01%. The same data also contributed to another study, on human thymus T cells.

The specimen sequenced was thymocytes. These receptors were obtained from a girl under three years old with a congenital heart defect. CDR3s include the opening cysteine and the closing phenylalanine or tryptophan. D genes are given only for firm matches. Clone size appears in some rows only: once, few, many, or a class for an expanded clone.

cdr3_length d_call clone_size j_call v_call cdr3_nt cdr3_aa
16 NA NA TRBJ1-6 TRBV6-1 TGTGCCAGCAGTGTGGCGGGTGGGGGGTATAATTCACCCCTCCACTTT CASSVAGGGYNSPLHF
14 NA NA TRBJ1-2 TRBV5-5 TGTGCCAGCAGCTGGCTGGAGACTAACTATGGCTACACCTTC CASSWLETNYGYTF
14 NA NA TRBJ1-1 TRBV6-5 TGTGCCAGCAGTTCCCCCAGCCAGGCAACTGAAGCTTTCTTT CASSSPSQATEAFF
15 TRBD1 NA TRBJ1-2 TRBV9 TGTGCCAGCAGCGATGGACAGGGGGTGCCCTATGGCTACACCTTC CASSDGQGVPYGYTF
14 NA NA TRBJ1-4 TRBV5-6 TGTGCCAGCAGCTTGGATAGGGGCGATGAAAAACTGTTTTTT CASSLDRGDEKLFF
14 NA NA TRBJ2-1 TRBV15 TGTGCCACCAGCTCCCCGACGTCATGGAGTGAGCAGTTCTTC CATSSPTSWSEQFF
15 TRBD2 once TRBJ2-2 TRBV6-1 TGTGCCAGCAGTGTGGTAGCGGGGGGGGCCGGGGAGCTGTTTTTT CASSVVAGGAGELFF
14 TRBD2 few TRBJ2-1 TRBV5-4 TGTGCCAGCAGCCCCGGACTAGCGGGGGGTGAGCAGTTCTTC CASSPGLAGGEQFF
19 TRBD1 NA TRBJ2-3 TRBV27 TGTGCCAGCAGTGACTCCGGGACAGGGGCCGAGAGTCACACAGATACGCAGTATTTT CASSDSGTGAESHTDTQYF
16 NA once TRBJ1-4 TRBV4-3 TGCGCCAGCAGCGTTAGGTCACCAGGGTACTTTGAAAAACTGTTTTTT CASSVRSPGYFEKLFF
16 NA NA TRBJ2-3 TRBV14 TGTGCCAGCAGCCAAGAGTGTCCAGGATCCGAAGATACGCAGTATTTT CASSQECPGSEDTQYF
14 TRBD1 NA TRBJ1-1 TRBV29-1 TGCAGCGTCCTACAGGGGCCTCGGGGCACTGAAGCTTTCTTT CSVLQGPRGTEAFF
12 TRBD2 NA TRBJ2-1 TRBV19 TGTGCCAGTAGAAAAGCGGGGGTTGAGCAGTTCTTC CASRKAGVEQFF